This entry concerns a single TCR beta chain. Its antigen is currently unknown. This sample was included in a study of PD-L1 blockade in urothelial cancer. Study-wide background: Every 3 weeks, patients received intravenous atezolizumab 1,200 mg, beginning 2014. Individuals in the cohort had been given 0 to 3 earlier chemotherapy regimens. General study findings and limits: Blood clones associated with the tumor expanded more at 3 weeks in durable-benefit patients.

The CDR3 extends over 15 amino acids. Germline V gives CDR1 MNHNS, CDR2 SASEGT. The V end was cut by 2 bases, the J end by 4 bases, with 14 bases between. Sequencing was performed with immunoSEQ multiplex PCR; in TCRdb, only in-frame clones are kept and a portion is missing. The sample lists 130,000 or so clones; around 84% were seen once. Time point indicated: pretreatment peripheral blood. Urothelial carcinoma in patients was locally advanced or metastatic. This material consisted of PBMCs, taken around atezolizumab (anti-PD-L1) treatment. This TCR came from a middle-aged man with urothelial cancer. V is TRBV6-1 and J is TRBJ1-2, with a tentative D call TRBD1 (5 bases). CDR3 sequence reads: CASSEQSGDPYGYTF. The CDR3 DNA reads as TGTGCCAGCAGTGAACAATCGGGGGACCCCTATGGCTACACCTTC.